Listed below are T cell receptor beta chains from one sample, sequenced in a study of blood T cell repertoires in COVID-19. Generated by immunoSEQ multiplex PCR, the TCRdb table keeps only in-frame clones and is missing some. The data contain more than 50,000 clones, roughly 89% of them seen just once; the ten biggest clones take up nearly 5%. Input material: peripheral blood. These receptors all stem from a man aged 55 to 70 with active COVID-19. Each CDR3 is given with its conserved first and last residue. Each record gives: CDR3 protein, CDR3 DNA, clone size, V gene, J gene, CDR3 length, D gene. The D gene is left open where the match is weak. Only part of the rows carry a size: once, few, many, or a class if the clone is expanded.

CDR3 protein: CASTPSGLTGELFF
CDR3 DNA: TGTGCCAGCACCCCTAGCGGGCTCACCGGGGAGCTGTTTTTT
clone size: NA
V gene: TRBV3-1/TRBV3-2
J gene: TRBJ2-2
CDR3 length: 14
D gene: TRBD2

CDR3 protein: CASSPYLVVAGVNEQFF
CDR3 DNA: TGTGCCAGCAGCCCCTACTTGGTAGTAGCGGGAGTAAATGAGCAGTTCTTC
clone size: NA
V gene: TRBV3-1/TRBV3-2
J gene: TRBJ2-1
CDR3 length: 17
D gene: TRBD2

CDR3 protein: CASSEQGLEKLFF
CDR3 DNA: TGTGCCAGCAGTGAACAGGGCCTCGAAAAACTGTTTTTT
clone size: few
V gene: TRBV2
J gene: TRBJ1-4
CDR3 length: 13
D gene: NA

CDR3 protein: CASSQGLEVGFF
CDR3 DNA: TGTGCCAGCAGCCAGGGGCTCGAGGTGGGGTTCTTC
clone size: NA
V gene: TRBV3-1/TRBV3-2
J gene: TRBJ2-1
CDR3 length: 12
D gene: NA

CDR3 protein: CASSYGVSYEQYF
CDR3 DNA: TGTGCCAGCAGTTACGGAGTCTCCTACGAGCAGTACTTC
clone size: NA
V gene: TRBV6-2/TRBV6-3
J gene: TRBJ2-7
CDR3 length: 13
D gene: NA

CDR3 protein: CASSYRLAGDNEQFF
CDR3 DNA: TGCGCCAGCAGCTACCGACTAGCGGGGGACAATGAGCAGTTCTTC
clone size: NA
V gene: TRBV4-3
J gene: TRBJ2-1
CDR3 length: 15
D gene: TRBD2

CDR3 protein: CASSSTSGSEVRETQYF
CDR3 DNA: TGTGCCAGCAGCTCTACTAGCGGGAGTGAGGTGCGGGAGACCCAGTACTTC
clone size: NA
V gene: TRBV7-2
J gene: TRBJ2-5
CDR3 length: 17
D gene: TRBD2

CDR3 protein: CASSLLQRNTEAFF
CDR3 DNA: TGTGCCAGCAGTTTATTACAGAGGAACACTGAAGCTTTCTTT
clone size: NA
V gene: TRBV28
J gene: TRBJ1-1
CDR3 length: 14
D gene: NA

CDR3 protein: CAITTSVRGNTIYF
CDR3 DNA: TGTGCCATAACAACCTCGGTGCGGGGAAACACCATATATTTT
clone size: NA
V gene: TRBV10-3
J gene: TRBJ1-3
CDR3 length: 14
D gene: NA

CDR3 protein: CASSHRQFTGELFF
CDR3 DNA: TGTGCCAGCAGCCACCGACAGTTCACCGGGGAGCTGTTTTTT
clone size: NA
V gene: TRBV7-9
J gene: TRBJ2-2
CDR3 length: 14
D gene: NA